The following is a T cell receptor (beta chain) sequence with its context. The data are from a study of technical replicates of blood from several donors. The protocol was immunoSEQ multiplex PCR, while the TCRdb copy is restricted to in-frame clones and leaves out a portion. The table lists 79,000 or so clones, 90% to 95% of them singletons. This CDR3 is built from 14 residues. V shed 7 bases and J shed 1 base, with 13 bases lying between them. Germline V lookup: CDR1 MRHNA, CDR2 SNTAGT. The chain is built from TRBV6-4 and TRBJ1-1, with no clear D. Sequencing was performed on T cells isolated from PBMCs. This receptor was identified in a human donor in good health. CDR3 in DNA: TGTGCCAGCAAATCCGGGTTCGCGAACACTGAAGCTTTCTTT. Translating it yields CASKSGFANTEAFF.